This TCR beta chain was found in a study of blood T cell repertoires in COVID-19 (TCRdb year 2020). Concerning the study at large: Collaborator samples came from the United States, Italy and Spain and covered acute and convalescent phases of COVID-19. The repertoires were released in a freely available public database meant as a resource for research on the immune response to SARS-CoV-2. Nearly every sample came with metadata listing a de-identified subject ID, COVID-19 status, age in years and sex. The samples were drawn from the first 160 participants of the ongoing ImmuneRACE study and from 950 to 1,500 subjects provided by 6 global collaborators. Where available, HLA class I and class II types were taken from metadata supplied by the sample provider and were not determined by assay-based typing. The material from the prospective study consisted of cDNA or gDNA derived from T cells, B-cell-depleted T cells, or PBMCs. The dataset comprised deeply sampled blood TCRbeta repertoires from subjects exposed to, actively infected with, or recovered from COVID-19. What the work shows at the level of the full study, not this receptor alone: Clinical and demographic metadata were provided uncurated, with the amount varying by source and participant.

Participants in the prospective study were aged roughly 18 to 100 years, lived in over 20 United States geographic areas, and enrolled through a virtual design. Cohort assignment in the prospective study relied on participant-reported clinical history from a screening survey and a study questionnaire. For ImmuneRACE Cohort 3, a participant was defined as recovered based on two consecutive negative NP/OP PCR tests, clearance by a healthcare professional, or resolution of symptoms. Mobile phlebotomists in the prospective study collected whole blood, serum and a nasopharyngeal or oropharyngeal swab from every participant. Prospective study participants could optionally give additional blood draws and questionnaires over an approximately 2-month period. Prospective study blood samples were shipped either frozen or at room temperature before DNA extraction. The CDR3 contains 13 residues, cysteine and phenylalanine counted. Only the CDR3 DNA stays, 39 bases, in frame from base 1. Trimming at the junction amounts to 5 bases on V and 6 bases on J, and the germline ends lie 14 bases apart. The germline V gene supplies CDR1 KGHSH and CDR2 LQKENI.

A word on this clone: Its antigen is unknown. No base quality values were provided; no much bigger clone lies one nucleotide off.

TCRbeta CDR3 regions were amplified from genomic DNA by means of the immunoSEQ Assay, a bias-controlled multiplex PCR. Regarding the original processing steps: The number of nucleated cells in each sample was estimated from the amplification of reference gene primers within the assay. To quantify the absolute abundance of each unique TCRbeta CDR3 rearrangement, sequence reads were collapsed and filtered. For each sample, productive Simpson clonality was calculated by taking the square root of Simpson's diversity index across productive rearrangements. The clones in this table, taken by TCRdb from immuneACCESS, are in-frame only. Not every clone is retained; where verified, under half of the shortfall comes from an unresolved V gene, and the cause of the rest is unknown. Clone size and the V and J calls come from that table; the DNA yielded D and trimming. The sample table records about 300,000 clones; about 85% of these occur just once. Of the sample, 5.5% to 7% is held by the ten largest clones.

Sequencing was done on a sample of PBMCs or T cells enriched from blood (not recorded which). The TCR sequence derives from a woman aged 25 to 39 who had recovered from COVID-19. The sequence is built from TRBV18 and TRBJ2-7, with an unclear D gene assignment. CDR3 protein: CASSDQTQVEQYF. The bases are TGTGCCAGCTCAGACCAAACCCAGGTCGAGCAGTACTTC.